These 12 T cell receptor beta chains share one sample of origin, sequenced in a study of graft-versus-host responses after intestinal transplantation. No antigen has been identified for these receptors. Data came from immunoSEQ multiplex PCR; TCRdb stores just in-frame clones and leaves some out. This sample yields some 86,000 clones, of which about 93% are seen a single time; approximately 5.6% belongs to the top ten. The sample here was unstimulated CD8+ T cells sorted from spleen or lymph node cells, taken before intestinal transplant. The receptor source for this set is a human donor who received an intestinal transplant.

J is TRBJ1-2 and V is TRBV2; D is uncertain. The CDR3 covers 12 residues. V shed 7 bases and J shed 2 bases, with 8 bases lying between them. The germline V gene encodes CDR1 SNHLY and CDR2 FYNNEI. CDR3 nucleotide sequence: TGTGCCAGCAAGAGGGAAAACTATGGCTACACCTTC. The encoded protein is CASKRENYGYTF.

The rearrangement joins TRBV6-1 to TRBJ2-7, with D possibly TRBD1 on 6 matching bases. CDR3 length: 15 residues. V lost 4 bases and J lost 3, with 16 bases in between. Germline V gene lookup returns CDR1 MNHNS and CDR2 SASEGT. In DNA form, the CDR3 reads TGTGCCAGCAGTGCCCGGGACACCTACCACTACGAGCAGTACTTC. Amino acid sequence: CASSARDTYHYEQYF.

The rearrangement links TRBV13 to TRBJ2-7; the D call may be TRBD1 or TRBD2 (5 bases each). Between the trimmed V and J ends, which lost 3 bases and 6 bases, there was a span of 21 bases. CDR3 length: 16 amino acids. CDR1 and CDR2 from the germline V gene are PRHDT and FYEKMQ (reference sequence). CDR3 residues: CASSFLGTQGPLEQYF. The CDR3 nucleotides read TGTGCCAGCAGCTTCCTAGGGACCCAAGGGCCCCTCGAGCAGTACTTC.

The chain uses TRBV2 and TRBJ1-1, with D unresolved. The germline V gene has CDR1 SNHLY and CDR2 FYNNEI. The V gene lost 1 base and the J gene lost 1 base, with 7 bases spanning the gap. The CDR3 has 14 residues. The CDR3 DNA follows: TGTGCCAGCAGTGAAGAGGCAGAGAACACTGAAGCTTTCTTT. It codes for CASSEEAENTEAFF.

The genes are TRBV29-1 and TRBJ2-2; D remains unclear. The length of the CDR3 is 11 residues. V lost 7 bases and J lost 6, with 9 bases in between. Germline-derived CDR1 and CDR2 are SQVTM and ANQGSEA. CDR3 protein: CSARKAGELFF. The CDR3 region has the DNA TGCAGCGCTCGGAAGGCCGGGGAGCTGTTTTTT.

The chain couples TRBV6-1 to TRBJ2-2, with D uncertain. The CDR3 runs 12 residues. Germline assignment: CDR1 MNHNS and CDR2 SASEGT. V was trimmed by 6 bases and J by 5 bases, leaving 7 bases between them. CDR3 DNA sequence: TGTGCCAGCAGCGTTGGGACCGGGGAGCTGTTTTTT. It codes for CASSVGTGELFF.

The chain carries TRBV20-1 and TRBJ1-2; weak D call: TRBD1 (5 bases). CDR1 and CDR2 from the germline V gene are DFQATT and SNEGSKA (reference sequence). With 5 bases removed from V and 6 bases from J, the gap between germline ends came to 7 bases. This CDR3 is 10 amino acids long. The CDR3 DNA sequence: TGCAGTGCTTCGGGGGATGGCTACACCTTC. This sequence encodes CSASGDGYTF.

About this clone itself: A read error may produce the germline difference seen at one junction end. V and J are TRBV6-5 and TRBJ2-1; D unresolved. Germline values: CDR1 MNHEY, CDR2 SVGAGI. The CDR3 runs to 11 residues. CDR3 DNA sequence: TGTGCCAGCAGTTCCTTCAATGAGCAGTTCTTC. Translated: CASSSFNEQFF.

The CDR3: CASSLAGGQLSYEQYF. The CDR3 DNA follows: TGTGCCAGCAGCTTAGCAGGGGGACAGCTATCCTACGAGCAGTACTTC. This chain links TRBV7-6 with TRBJ2-7; 7 nucleotides agree with TRBD1. The CDR3 loop spans 16 amino acids. Germline values: CDR1 SGHVS, CDR2 FNYEAQ. Losses at the gene ends were 0 bases for V and 1 base for J; bases not matched to a gene: 6.

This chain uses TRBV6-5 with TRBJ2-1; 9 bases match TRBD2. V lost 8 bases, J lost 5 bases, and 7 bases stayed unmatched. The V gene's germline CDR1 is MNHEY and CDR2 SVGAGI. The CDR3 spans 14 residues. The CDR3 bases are TGTGCCAGCTCCGGACTAGCGCCGCACAATGAGCAGTTCTTC. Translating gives CASSGLAPHNEQFF.

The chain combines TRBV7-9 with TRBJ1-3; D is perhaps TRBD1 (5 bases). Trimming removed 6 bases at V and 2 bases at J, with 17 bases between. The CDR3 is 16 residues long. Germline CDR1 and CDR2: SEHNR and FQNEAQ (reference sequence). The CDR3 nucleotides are TGTGCCAGCAGAAAAATGGGGGAGGGTACTGGAAACACCATATATTTT. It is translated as CASRKMGEGTGNTIYF.

The CDR3 DNA is TGTGCCAGCAGCTTAGGAAATGAGCAGTTCTTC. Encoded protein: CASSLGNEQFF. The chain carries TRBV13 and TRBJ2-1; D is unresolved. The CDR3 consists of 11 residues. Looked up from germline, CDR1 is PRHDT and CDR2 is FYEKMQ (reference sequence). The germline V and J ends were trimmed by 0 bases and 7 bases, with 1 base remaining between them.